Listed below are T cell receptor beta chains from one sample, sequenced in a study of Ad26.COV2.S vaccination and SARS-CoV-2 variants. Sequencing was performed with immunoSEQ multiplex PCR; in TCRdb, only in-frame clones are kept and a portion is missing. Of about 350,000 clones listed, about 88% were seen once; the top ten hold roughly a tenth. The sequences come from peripheral blood, collected in a trial of Ad26.COV2.S vaccine versus placebo. These receptors all come from a person aged 18-65 years who received the Ad26.COV2.S COVID-19 vaccine or a placebo. The conserved cysteine and the conserved F or W are not part of the CDR3 here. Fields, in order: V gene, J gene, CDR3 protein.

TRBV7-9	TRBJ1-2	ASSLSMVYGYT
TRBV5-5	TRBJ2-7	ASSSGQGRDEQY
TRBV24-1	TRBJ2-1	ATSPDRGHYNEQF
TRBV18	TRBJ2-1	ASSPPSGGYNEQF
TRBV12-3/TRBV12-4	TRBJ2-7	ASSWDRGGEQY
TRBV10-3	TRBJ1-4	AISEGGMTNEKLF
TRBV12-3/TRBV12-4	TRBJ2-7	ASSGTSGEQY
TRBV19	TRBJ1-6	ASSARNSPLH
TRBV5-4	TRBJ2-3	ASSLASSYGPSDTQY
TRBV15	TRBJ1-5	ATSRAGTGFQPQH
TRBV28	TRBJ2-7	ASFRRSYGQGVREQY
TRBV7-3	TRBJ2-3	ASSPRPTDTQY
TRBV7-9	TRBJ1-2	ASSLAEGDGYT
TRBV2	TRBJ2-7	ASSSAGGRNEQY
TRBV6-5	TRBJ1-1	ASSPTRGASTEAF
TRBV5-1	TRBJ2-3	ASSLGASLVSDTQY
TRBV4-3	TRBJ1-2	ASSQSRGVNYGYT
TRBV5-6	TRBJ2-1	ASSPGPDRTGNEQF
TRBV6-4	TRBJ2-7	ASMTAQTARTYEQY
TRBV28	TRBJ2-1	ASSWRTGTSGRATYNEQF